This entry lists 26 T cell receptor beta chains sequenced from one sample in a study of OX40 agonist ivuxolimab in advanced cancers. Receptors were amplified or captured by the immunoSEQ multiplex PCR assay. TCRdb limited this immuneACCESS table to in-frame rearrangements with V and J called. A share of clones is missing; checked studies link under half to unresolved V genes, and the rest is unexplained. The sample table contains about 14,000 clones; only one count was recorded for over 85% of them. Jointly, the top ten make up about 20% of the sample. The material sequenced was CD4+ or CD8+ T cells sorted from blood, taken in a trial of the OX40 agonist ivuxolimab. The receptor source for this set is an adult with an advanced solid tumor such as melanoma, head and neck, liver or kidney cancer.

This chain uses TRBV29-1 with TRBJ2-1, with TRBD1 as a possible D gene (5 bases). The V end was cut by 7 bases, the J end by 9 bases, with 13 bases between. The length of the CDR3 is 11 residues. The V gene's germline CDR1 is SQVTM and CDR2 ANQGSEA. CDR3 DNA sequence: TGCAGCGCAACAGGTGTAGCTGAGCAGTTCTTC. Amino acid sequence: CSATGVAEQFF.

The chain is built from TRBV28 and TRBJ2-7; TRBD2 aligns across 11 bases. Germline V CDR1 and CDR2: MDHEN, SYDVKM. V lost 6 bases and J lost 2; bases outside the gene matches: 3. This CDR3 is built from 14 residues. The CDR3 coding sequence is TGTGCCAGCAGGGGACTAGCGGTTACCTACGAGCAGTACTTC. Amino acids: CASRGLAVTYEQYF.

The chain is built from TRBV9 and TRBJ2-7, with a possible D match to TRBD1 (5 bases). CDR1 is SGDLS and CDR2 is YYNGEE in the germline V gene. The V end lost 0 bases, the J end lost 1 base, and 11 bases lay between the germline ends. The CDR3 extends over 15 amino acids. CDR3 sequence (DNA): TGTGCCAGCAGCGTAGGGCGTGACAGATCCTACGAGCAGTACTTC. It yields the protein CASSVGRDRSYEQYF. Using reference TRBV9 and TRBJ2-7 for the parts outside the CDR3, the full variable domain is DSGVTQTPKHLITATGQRVTLRCSPRSGDLSVYWYQQSLDQGLQFLIQYYNGEERAKGNILERFSAQQFPDLHSELNLSSLELGDSALYFCASSVGRDRSYEQYFGPGTRLTVT.

The V and J genes are TRBV7-9 and TRBJ1-6; the D gene is possibly TRBD1 (6 bases). With 5 bases removed from V and 7 bases from J, the gap between germline ends came to 12 bases. Germline-derived CDR1 and CDR2 are SEHNR and FQNEAQ (reference sequence). The CDR3 is 14 amino acids. This CDR3 reads CASSPGGGNSPLHF. The DNA for the CDR3 is TGTGCCAGCAGCCCGGGGGGGGGCAATTCACCCCTCCACTTT.

V gene TRBV14 combines with J gene TRBJ2-1; the D gene is possibly TRBD2 (5 bases). Trimming stripped 0 bases from V and 6 bases from J, with 18 bases between. This CDR3 region has 17 residues. Per the germline V gene, CDR1 is SGHDN and CDR2 is FVKESK. The CDR3 DNA follows: TGTGCCAGCAGCCAAGATGAGGGTTACTTTGCCCTCAATGAGCAGTTCTTC. It yields the protein CASSQDEGYFALNEQFF.

The chain employs TRBV28 and TRBJ2-7; 9 bases align to TRBD1. The CDR3 contains 14 residues. Germline CDR1 MDHEN, CDR2 SYDVKM. The junction had 2 bases not matched to a gene; V was cut back by 2 bases and J by 3 bases. Here the CDR3 DNA reads TGTGCCAGCAGTTTAGACAGGGGGTTCTACGAGCAGTACTTC. It specifies CASSLDRGFYEQYF.

The rearrangement links TRBV5-5 to TRBJ2-7, with 11 bases matching TRBD1. In germline, CDR1 is SGHKS, CDR2 YYEKEE (reference sequence). This CDR3 comprises 14 residues. The V gene end was trimmed by 4 bases and the J gene end by 4 bases; junction bases not matched to a gene: 4. CDR3 sequence (DNA): TGTGCCAGCAGCCTCGGACAGGGGGCGTACGAGCAGTACTTC. The encoded protein is CASSLGQGAYEQYF. Combining the CDR3 with reference TRBV5-5 and TRBJ2-7 gives the whole variable domain DAGVTQSPTHLIKTRGQQVTLRCSPISGHKSVSWYQQVLGQGPQFIFQYYEKEERGRGNFPDRFSARQFPNYSSELNVNALLLGDSALYLCASSLGQGAYEQYFGPGTRLTVT.

The rearrangement links TRBV5-8 to TRBJ2-5, with a tentative D call TRBD1 (5 bases). In germline, CDR1 is SGHTS, CDR2 YDEGEE. Trimming removed 0 bases from V and 4 bases from J, with 7 bases in between. CDR3 length: 13 amino acids. The CDR3 is CASSLGQGETQYF. The CDR3 DNA follows: TGTGCCAGCAGCTTGGGGCAGGGAGAGACCCAGTACTTC.

The chain recombines TRBV27 with TRBJ2-1; either TRBD1 or TRBD2 may supply D (5 bases each). The V gene lost 0 bases and the J gene lost 8 bases, with 5 bases spanning the gap. This CDR3 comprises 12 residues. Germline CDR1 reads MNHEY; CDR2 reads SMNVEV (reference sequence). As DNA, the CDR3 is TGTGCCAGCAGTTTATCGGGGGATGAGCAGTTCTTC. Protein sequence: CASSLSGDEQFF.

The chain has TRBV27 and TRBJ1-2, with 8 bases matching TRBD1. CDR3 length: 12 residues. Germline values: CDR1 MNHEY, CDR2 SMNVEV (reference sequence). The J segment lost 7 bases and the V segment lost 7 bases, leaving 5 bases of the junction unmatched. CDR3 protein: CASMTGAGGYTF. CDR3 DNA: TGTGCCAGCATGACAGGGGCAGGTGGCTACACCTTC.

The chain links TRBV7-2 to TRBJ2-2; D not resolved. The length of the CDR3 is 15 residues. The V gene's germline CDR1 is SGHTA and CDR2 FQGNSA. V dropped 1 base and J dropped 9 bases, with 15 bases sitting between them. CDR3 region: CASSLVPFGGRELFF. CDR3 nucleotides: TGTGCCAGCAGCTTAGTTCCCTTCGGTGGGAGGGAGCTGTTTTTT. Looking up the rest from reference TRBV7-2 and TRBJ2-2 gives the full variable domain: GAGVSQSPSNKVTEKGKDVELRCDPISGHTALYWYRQSLGQGLEFLIYFQGNSAPDKSGLPSDRFSAERTGGSVSTLTIQRTQQEDSAVYLCASSLVPFGGRELFFGEGSRLTVL.

The V gene is TRBV5-6, the J gene TRBJ2-7, with D hard to call. The CDR3 runs to 14 residues. V lost 0 bases, J lost 2 bases, and 9 bases lay in between. Germline loops: CDR1 SGHDT, CDR2 YYEEEE. The CDR3 here is CASSLAGRTYEQYF. The DNA for the CDR3 is TGTGCCAGCAGCTTGGCGGGCAGAACCTACGAGCAGTACTTC.

V gene TRBV2 combines with J gene TRBJ2-1; TRBD2 aligns across 8 bases. Trimming took 8 bases from V and 0 from J; bases not matched to a gene: 15. The CDR3 runs 18 residues. Germline V gene data show CDR1 as SNHLY and CDR2 as FYNNEI. The DNA of the CDR3 is TGTGCCAGCCGATTAAGTAGCGGAAGCGGGAGCTCCTACAATGAGCAGTTCTTC. Translation gives CASRLSSGSGSSYNEQFF.

The genes are TRBV28 and TRBJ2-7; D is unresolved. The CDR3 totals 12 residues. V was clipped by 1 base and J by 3 bases, with 4 bases between them. CDR1 and CDR2 from the germline V gene are MDHEN and SYDVKM. The CDR3 here is CASSLSSYEQYF. For the CDR3, the DNA is TGTGCCAGCAGTTTATCGAGCTACGAGCAGTACTTC. The variable domain in full, completed from reference TRBV28 and TRBJ2-7, reads DVKVTQSSRYLVKRTGEKVFLECVQDMDHENMFWYRQDPGLGLRLIYFSYDVKMKEKGDIPEGYSVSREKKERFSLILESASTNQTSMYLCASSLSSYEQYFGPGTRLTVT.

The rearrangement links TRBV2 to TRBJ2-7; D is uncertain. The CDR3 consists of 16 residues. Germline V gene data show CDR1 as SNHLY and CDR2 as FYNNEI. V lost 8 bases to trimming and J lost 2 bases, with 22 bases between them. CDR3 protein: CASLLPTLTPTYEQYF. The CDR3 DNA reads TGTGCCAGCCTCCTCCCAACCTTGACCCCGACCTACGAGCAGTACTTC.

The chain combines TRBV7-9 with TRBJ2-3; 7 bases match TRBD2. With V trimmed by 1 base and J by 5 bases, 9 bases remained unmatched. The CDR3 spans 16 residues. Looked up from germline, CDR1 is SEHNR and CDR2 is FQNEAQ (reference sequence). DNA of the CDR3: TGTGCCAGCAGCTTAGTTCAGCGGGGAGGTAGAGATACGCAGTATTTT. Protein: CASSLVQRGGRDTQYF.

This clone has a single count. V usage is TRBV30 and J usage is TRBJ2-7; D gene unclear. Trimming removed 1 base at V and 4 bases at J, with 11 bases between. Per the germline V gene, CDR1 is GTSNPN and CDR2 is SVGIG (reference sequence). The CDR3 is 13 residues long. The CDR3 reads CAWSEGGPYEQYF. In nucleotides, the CDR3 is TGTGCCTGGAGTGAGGGCGGTCCTTACGAGCAGTACTTC.

The chain carries TRBV19 and TRBJ2-2; 14 nucleotides line up with TRBD2. The CDR3 totals 19 residues. The germline V gene has CDR1 LNHDA and CDR2 SQIVND (reference sequence). The V segment lost 3 bases and the J segment 0 bases; nucleotides outside the gene matches: 6. In nucleotides, the CDR3 is TGTGCCAGTAGTATCCTCGGACTAGCGGGGGGCTCGAACACCGGGGAGCTGTTTTTT. Amino acid sequence: CASSILGLAGGSNTGELFF.

On this clone itself: At one end the junction does not follow the germline gene, possibly because of a read error. The genes are TRBV4-1 and TRBJ1-2; 9 bases are shared with TRBD1. The length of the CDR3 is 17 residues. Germline assignment: CDR1 MGHRA and CDR2 YSYEKL. This chain's CDR3 is CAGSQDRTGGAHNGYTF. The CDR3 DNA reads as TGCGCCGGCAGCCAAGATCGAACAGGGGGCGCACACAATGGCTACACCTTC.

The genes are TRBV27 and TRBJ2-5; D uncertain. V lost 5 bases and J 1 base, leaving 8 bases between the germline ends. Looked up from germline, CDR1 is MNHEY and CDR2 is SMNVEV (reference sequence). The length of the CDR3 is 13 residues. CDR3 sequence (DNA): TGTGCCAGCAGTCCAACCTTCCAAGAGACCCAGTACTTC. Translating gives CASSPTFQETQYF.

This clone has only a few counts. This chain joins TRBV2 and TRBJ2-7, with D uncertain. This CDR3 contains 11 residues. With 3 bases removed from V and 0 bases from J, the gap between germline ends came to 0 bases. Per the germline V gene, CDR1 is SNHLY and CDR2 is FYNNEI. The CDR3 DNA reads as TGTGCCAGCAGTGACTCCTACGAGCAGTACTTC. This translates into CASSDSYEQYF.

This chain connects TRBV14 to TRBJ2-5; tentatively, D is TRBD1 or TRBD2 (5 bases each). V was trimmed by 2 bases and J by 2 bases, leaving 18 bases between them. The CDR3 runs to 17 residues. From germline, CDR1 is SGHDN and CDR2 FVKESK. CDR3 region: CASSQRGPPSMQETQYF. Written as DNA, the CDR3 is TGTGCCAGCAGCCAAAGGGGACCCCCTTCTATGCAAGAGACCCAGTACTTC.

This chain links TRBV19 with TRBJ2-1; TRBD2 might be the D (6 bases). This CDR3 contains 15 residues. Germline V gives CDR1 LNHDA, CDR2 SQIVND (reference sequence). Trimming stripped 3 bases from V and 2 bases from J, with 11 bases between. The CDR3 DNA reads TGTGCCAGTAGTATGTGGGAGGACGCCTACAATGAGCAGTTCTTC. Residues: CASSMWEDAYNEQFF.

The rearrangement uses TRBV2 and TRBJ2-7; a possible D gene is TRBD2 (5 bases). Germline CDR1 reads SNHLY; CDR2 reads FYNNEI. This CDR3 contains 15 residues. V gave up 2 bases and J gave up 2 bases, with 13 bases separating them. DNA for the CDR3: TGTGCCAGCAGTGAACCTTCCCGGGGAGCCTACGAGCAGTACTTC. This sequence encodes CASSEPSRGAYEQYF.

V usage is TRBV10-1 and J usage is TRBJ2-7; 7 bases are shared with TRBD2. V gave up 3 bases and J gave up 3 bases; unmatched junction bases: 8. The CDR3 is 15 amino acids. CDR1 is WNHNN, CDR2 SYGVQD, per germline (reference sequence). The CDR3: CASSDPSSGYYEQYF. CDR3 in DNA: TGCGCCAGCAGTGACCCTTCTAGCGGTTACTACGAGCAGTACTTC.

The chain couples TRBV14 to TRBJ2-1; D ambiguous. V lost 7 bases and J 6 bases, leaving 13 bases between the germline ends. The germline V gene encodes CDR1 SGHDN and CDR2 FVKESK. This CDR3 has 13 amino acids. CDR3 region: CASTDELGNEQFF. The CDR3 DNA follows: TGTGCCAGCACGGATGAACTGGGCAATGAGCAGTTCTTC. The full variable domain, its missing parts supplied by reference TRBV14 and TRBJ2-1, is EAGVTQFPSHSVIEKGQTVTLRCDPISGHDNLYWYRRVMGKEIKFLLHFVKESKQDESGMPNNRFLAERTGGTYSTLKVQPAELEDSGVYFCASTDELGNEQFFGPGTRLTVL.